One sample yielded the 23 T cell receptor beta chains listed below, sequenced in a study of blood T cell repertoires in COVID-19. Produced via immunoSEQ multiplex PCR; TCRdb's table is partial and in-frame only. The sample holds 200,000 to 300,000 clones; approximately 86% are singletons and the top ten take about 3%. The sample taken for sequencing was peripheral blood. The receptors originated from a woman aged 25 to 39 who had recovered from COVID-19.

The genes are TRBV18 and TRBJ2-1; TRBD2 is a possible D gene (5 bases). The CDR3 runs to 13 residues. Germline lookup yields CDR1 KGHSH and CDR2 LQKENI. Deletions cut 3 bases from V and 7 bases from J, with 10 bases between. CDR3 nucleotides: TGTGCCAGCTCACCTTTTTCGGGGAATGAGCAGTTCTTC. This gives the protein CASSPFSGNEQFF.

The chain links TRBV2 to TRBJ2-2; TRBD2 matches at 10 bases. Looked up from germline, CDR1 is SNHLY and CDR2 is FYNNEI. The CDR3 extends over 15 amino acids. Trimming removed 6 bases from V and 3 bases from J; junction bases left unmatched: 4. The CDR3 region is CASRNLAGDTGELFF. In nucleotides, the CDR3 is TGTGCCAGCAGGAACCTAGCGGGGGACACCGGGGAGCTGTTTTTT.

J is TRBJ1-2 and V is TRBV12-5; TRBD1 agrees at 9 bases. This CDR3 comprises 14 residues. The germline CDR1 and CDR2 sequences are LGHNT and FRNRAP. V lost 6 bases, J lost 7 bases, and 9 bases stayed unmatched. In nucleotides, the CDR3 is TGTGCTAGTGGCCAGACAGGGGGGTTGCGTGGCTACACCTTC. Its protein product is CASGQTGGLRGYTF.

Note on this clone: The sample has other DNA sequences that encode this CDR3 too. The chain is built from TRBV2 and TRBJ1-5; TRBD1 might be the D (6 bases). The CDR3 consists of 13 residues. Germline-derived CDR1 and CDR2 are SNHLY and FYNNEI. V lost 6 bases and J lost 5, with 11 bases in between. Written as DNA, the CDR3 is TGTGCCAGCAGGTGGACAGTTTATCAGCCCCAGCATTTT. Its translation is CASRWTVYQPQHF.

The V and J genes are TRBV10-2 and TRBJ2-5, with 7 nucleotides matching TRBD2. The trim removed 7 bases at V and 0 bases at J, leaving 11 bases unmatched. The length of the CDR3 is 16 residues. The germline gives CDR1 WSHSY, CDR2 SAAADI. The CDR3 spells CASKSILGGNQETQYF. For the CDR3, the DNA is TGCGCCAGCAAATCCATTCTGGGGGGGAACCAAGAGACCCAGTACTTC.

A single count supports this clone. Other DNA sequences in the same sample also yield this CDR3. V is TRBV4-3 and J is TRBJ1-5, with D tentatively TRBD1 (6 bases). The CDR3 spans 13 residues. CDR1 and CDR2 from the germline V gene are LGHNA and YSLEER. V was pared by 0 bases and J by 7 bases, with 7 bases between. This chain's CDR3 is CASSQDRGQPQHF. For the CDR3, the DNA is TGCGCCAGCAGCCAAGACAGGGGACAGCCCCAGCATTTT.

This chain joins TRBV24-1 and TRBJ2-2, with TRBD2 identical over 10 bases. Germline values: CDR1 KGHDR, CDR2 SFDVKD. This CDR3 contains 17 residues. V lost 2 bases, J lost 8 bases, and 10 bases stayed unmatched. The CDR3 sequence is CATSDSRTSGITGELFF. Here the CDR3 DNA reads TGTGCCACCAGTGATTCCAGGACTAGCGGCATAACGGGGGAGCTGTTTTTT.

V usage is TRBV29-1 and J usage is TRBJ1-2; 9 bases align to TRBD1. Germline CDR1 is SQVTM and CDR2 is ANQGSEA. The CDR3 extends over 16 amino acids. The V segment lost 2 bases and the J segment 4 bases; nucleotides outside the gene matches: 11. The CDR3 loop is CSVEIYKQGALYGYTF. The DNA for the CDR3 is TGCAGCGTTGAAATATATAAACAGGGGGCCCTCTATGGCTACACCTTC.

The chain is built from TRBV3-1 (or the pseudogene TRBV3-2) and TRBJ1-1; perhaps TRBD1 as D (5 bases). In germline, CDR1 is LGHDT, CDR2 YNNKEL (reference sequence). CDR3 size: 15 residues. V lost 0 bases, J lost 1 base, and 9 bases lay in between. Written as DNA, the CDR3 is TGTGCCAGCAGCCAAGAGTACAGGCCGAACACTGAAGCTTTCTTT. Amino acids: CASSQEYRPNTEAFF.

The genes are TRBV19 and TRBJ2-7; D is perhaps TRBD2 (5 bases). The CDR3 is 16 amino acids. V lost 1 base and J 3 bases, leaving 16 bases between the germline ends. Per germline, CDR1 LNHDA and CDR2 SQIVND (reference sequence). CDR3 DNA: TGTGCCAGTAGTATAGGGACTCCCTCCAAAATCTACGAGCAGTACTTC. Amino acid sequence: CASSIGTPSKIYEQYF.

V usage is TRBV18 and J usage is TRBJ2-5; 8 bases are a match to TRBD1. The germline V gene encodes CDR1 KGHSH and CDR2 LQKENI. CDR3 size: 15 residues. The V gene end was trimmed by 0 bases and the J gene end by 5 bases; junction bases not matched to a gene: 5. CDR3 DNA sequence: TGTGCCAGCTCACCACCGGGACAGGCTTTCGAGACCCAGTACTTC. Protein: CASSPPGQAFETQYF.

The CDR3 region has the DNA TGTGCCAGCACCCCCCGTGGGAGGGTAGACGGTGGCTACACCTTC. Translating it yields CASTPRGRVDGGYTF. The chain carries TRBV27 and TRBJ1-2; no definite D call. The CDR3 runs 15 residues. Trimming stripped 7 bases from V and 7 bases from J, with 22 bases between. Germline CDR1 MNHEY, CDR2 SMNVEV (reference sequence).

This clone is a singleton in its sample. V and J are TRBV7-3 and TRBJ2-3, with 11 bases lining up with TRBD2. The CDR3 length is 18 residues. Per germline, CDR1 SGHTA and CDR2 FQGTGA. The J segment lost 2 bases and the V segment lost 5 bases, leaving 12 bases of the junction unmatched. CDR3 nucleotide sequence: TGTGCCAGCAGCCCCTCGGGTACTAGCGGGGGCCTCACAGATACGCAGTATTTT. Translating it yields CASSPSGTSGGLTDTQYF.

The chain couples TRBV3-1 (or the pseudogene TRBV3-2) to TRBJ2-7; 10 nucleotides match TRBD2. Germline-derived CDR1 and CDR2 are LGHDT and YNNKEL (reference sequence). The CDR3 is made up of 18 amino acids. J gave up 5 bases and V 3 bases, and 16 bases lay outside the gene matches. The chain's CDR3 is CASSHDPLAGLAVNEQYF. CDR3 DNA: TGTGCCAGCAGCCATGACCCCCTCGCAGGACTAGCGGTGAACGAGCAGTACTTC.

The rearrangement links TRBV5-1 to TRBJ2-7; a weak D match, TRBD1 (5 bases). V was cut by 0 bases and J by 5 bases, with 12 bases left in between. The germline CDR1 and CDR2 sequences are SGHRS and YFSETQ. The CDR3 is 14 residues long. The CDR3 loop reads CASSLGGAVHEQYF. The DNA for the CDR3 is TGCGCCAGCAGCTTGGGGGGCGCAGTTCACGAGCAGTACTTC.

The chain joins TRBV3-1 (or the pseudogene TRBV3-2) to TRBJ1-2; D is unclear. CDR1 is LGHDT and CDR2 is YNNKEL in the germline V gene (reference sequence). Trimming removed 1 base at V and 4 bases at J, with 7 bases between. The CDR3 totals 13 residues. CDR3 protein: CASSQGRGYGYTF. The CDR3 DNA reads TGTGCCAGCAGCCAAGGTCGGGGCTATGGCTACACCTTC.

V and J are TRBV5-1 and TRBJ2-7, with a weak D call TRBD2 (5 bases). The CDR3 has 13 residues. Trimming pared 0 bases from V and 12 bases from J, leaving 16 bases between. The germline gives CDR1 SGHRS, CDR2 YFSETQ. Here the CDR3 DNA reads TGCGCCAGCAGCTTGGTGGGGTCTAGCTTGGCGTACTTC. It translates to CASSLVGSSLAYF.

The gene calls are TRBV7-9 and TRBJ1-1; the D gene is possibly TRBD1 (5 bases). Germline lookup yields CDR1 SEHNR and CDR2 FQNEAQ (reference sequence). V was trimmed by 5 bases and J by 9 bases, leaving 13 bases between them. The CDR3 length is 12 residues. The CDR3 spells CASSRGQTKAFF. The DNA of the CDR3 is TGTGCCAGCAGCCGAGGACAAACCAAAGCTTTCTTT.

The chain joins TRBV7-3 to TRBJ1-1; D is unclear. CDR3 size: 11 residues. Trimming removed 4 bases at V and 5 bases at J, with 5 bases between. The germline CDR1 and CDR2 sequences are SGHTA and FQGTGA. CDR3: CASSSGTEAFF. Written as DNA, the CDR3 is TGTGCCAGCAGCTCGGGAACTGAAGCTTTCTTT. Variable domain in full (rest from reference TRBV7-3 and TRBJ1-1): GAGVSQTPSNKVTEKGKYVELRCDPISGHTALYWYRQSLGQGPEFLIYFQGTGAADDSGLPNDRFFAVRPEGSVSTLKIQRTERGDSAVYLCASSSGTEAFFGQGTRLTVV.

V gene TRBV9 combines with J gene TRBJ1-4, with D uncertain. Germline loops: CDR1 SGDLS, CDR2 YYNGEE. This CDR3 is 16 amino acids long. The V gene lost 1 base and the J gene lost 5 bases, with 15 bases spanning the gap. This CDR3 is CASSVNPQRGNEKLFF. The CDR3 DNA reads TGTGCCAGCAGCGTAAACCCACAGCGAGGGAATGAAAAACTGTTTTTT.

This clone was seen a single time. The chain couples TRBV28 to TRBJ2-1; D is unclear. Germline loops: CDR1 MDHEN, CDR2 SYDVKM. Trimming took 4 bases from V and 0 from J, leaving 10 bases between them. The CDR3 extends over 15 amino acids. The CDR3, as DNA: TGTGCCAGCAGTTGGGTTGCGGCCTCCTACAATGAGCAGTTCTTC. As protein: CASSWVAASYNEQFF.

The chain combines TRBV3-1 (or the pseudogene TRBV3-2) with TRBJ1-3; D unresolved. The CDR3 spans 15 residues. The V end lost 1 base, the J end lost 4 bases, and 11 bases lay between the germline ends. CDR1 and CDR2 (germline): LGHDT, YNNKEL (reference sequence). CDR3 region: CASSQVLPVGNTIYF. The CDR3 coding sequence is TGTGCCAGCAGCCAAGTACTCCCGGTCGGAAACACCATATATTTT.

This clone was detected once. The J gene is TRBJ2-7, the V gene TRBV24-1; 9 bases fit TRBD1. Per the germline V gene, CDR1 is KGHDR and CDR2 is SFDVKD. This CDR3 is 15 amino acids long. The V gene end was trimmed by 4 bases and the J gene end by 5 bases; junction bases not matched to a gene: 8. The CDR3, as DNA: TGTGCCACCAGTGACCCGGGACAGGGTAACGACGAGCAGTACTTC. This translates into CATSDPGQGNDEQYF.